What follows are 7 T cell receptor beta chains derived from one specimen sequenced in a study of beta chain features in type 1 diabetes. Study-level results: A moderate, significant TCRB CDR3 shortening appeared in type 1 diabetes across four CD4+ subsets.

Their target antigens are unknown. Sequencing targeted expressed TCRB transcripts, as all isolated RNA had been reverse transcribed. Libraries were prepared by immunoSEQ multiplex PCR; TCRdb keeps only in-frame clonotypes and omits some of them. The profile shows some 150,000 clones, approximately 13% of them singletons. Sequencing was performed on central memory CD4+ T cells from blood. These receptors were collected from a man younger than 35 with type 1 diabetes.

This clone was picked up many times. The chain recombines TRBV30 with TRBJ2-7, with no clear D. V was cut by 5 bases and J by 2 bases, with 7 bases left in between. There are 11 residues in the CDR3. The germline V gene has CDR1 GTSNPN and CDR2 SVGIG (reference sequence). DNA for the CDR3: TGTGCCTGGGGCAGTCCCTACGAGCAGTACTTC. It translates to CAWGSPYEQYF.

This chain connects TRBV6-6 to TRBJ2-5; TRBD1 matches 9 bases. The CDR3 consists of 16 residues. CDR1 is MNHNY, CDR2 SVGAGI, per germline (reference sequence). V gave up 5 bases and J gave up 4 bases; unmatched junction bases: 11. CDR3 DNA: TGTGCCAGCAGTCGATTTTCCGGGACAGGGAGAGAGACCCAGTACTTC. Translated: CASSRFSGTGRETQYF.

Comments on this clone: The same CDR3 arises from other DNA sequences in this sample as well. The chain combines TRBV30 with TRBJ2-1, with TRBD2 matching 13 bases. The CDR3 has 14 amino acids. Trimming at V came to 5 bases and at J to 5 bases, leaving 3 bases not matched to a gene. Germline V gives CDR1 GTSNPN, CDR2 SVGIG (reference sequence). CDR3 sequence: CAWGGTSGDNEQFF. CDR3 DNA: TGTGCCTGGGGGGGGACTAGCGGGGACAATGAGCAGTTCTTC.

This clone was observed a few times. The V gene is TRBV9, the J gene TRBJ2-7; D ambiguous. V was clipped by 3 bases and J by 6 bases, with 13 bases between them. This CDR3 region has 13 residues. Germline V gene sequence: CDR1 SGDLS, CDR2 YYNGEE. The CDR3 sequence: CASSGGVMGEQYF. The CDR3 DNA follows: TGTGCCAGCAGCGGAGGCGTTATGGGCGAGCAGTACTTC.

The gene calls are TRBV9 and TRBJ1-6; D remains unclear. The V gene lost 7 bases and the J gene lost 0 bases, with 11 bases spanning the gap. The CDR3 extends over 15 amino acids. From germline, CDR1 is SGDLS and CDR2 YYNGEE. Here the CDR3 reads CASGEGSSYNSPLHF. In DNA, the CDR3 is TGTGCCAGCGGAGAGGGTAGCTCCTATAATTCACCCCTCCACTTT.

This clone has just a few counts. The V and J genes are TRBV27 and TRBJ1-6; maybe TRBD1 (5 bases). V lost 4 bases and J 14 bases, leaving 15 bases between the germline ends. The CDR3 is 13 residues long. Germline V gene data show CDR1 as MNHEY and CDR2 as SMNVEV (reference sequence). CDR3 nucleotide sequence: TGTGCCAGCAGTTCCGGACCCGCGGGGGCCCTCCACTTT. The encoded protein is CASSSGPAGALHF.

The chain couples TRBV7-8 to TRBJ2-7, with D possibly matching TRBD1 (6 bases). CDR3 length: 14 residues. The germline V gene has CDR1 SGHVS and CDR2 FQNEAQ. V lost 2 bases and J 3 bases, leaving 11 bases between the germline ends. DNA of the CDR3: TGTGCCAGCAGCTTAACTACAGGGAACTACGAGCAGTACTTC. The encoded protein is CASSLTTGNYEQYF.